Following are 27 T cell receptor beta chains from one sample sequenced in a study of blood T cell repertoires in COVID-19 (TCRdb year 2020). Library creation used the immunoSEQ multiplex PCR assay. As stored in TCRdb, this immuneACCESS dataset retains in-frame rearrangements with V and J assigned. A fraction of the clones does not appear; measured against another copy, unresolved V genes explain less than half of the discrepancy, and the remainder lacks a known reason. The sample profile shows 150,000 to 200,000 clones; around 85% of them were found once. The ten largest make up 4% of the sample. What was sequenced was peripheral blood. Source of these receptors: a woman in her 70s with acute or convalescent COVID-19.

The chain couples TRBV4-3 to TRBJ1-1; 7 nucleotides match TRBD1. Germline V gene sequence: CDR1 LGHNA, CDR2 YSLEER. This CDR3 contains 15 residues. V was clipped by 0 bases and J by 2 bases; unmatched bases: 3. CDR3 coding DNA: TGCGCCAGCAGCCAAGAACAGGGGCTAAACACTGAAGCTTTCTTT. It specifies CASSQEQGLNTEAFF.

The rearrangement uses TRBV10-3 and TRBJ1-5; 7 bases align to TRBD1. V shed 9 bases, J shed 4 bases, and the junction held 6 bases outside the gene matches. Per the germline V gene, CDR1 is ENHRY and CDR2 is SYGVKD. CDR3 length: 13 amino acids. CDR3 residues: CAMQGQLNQPQHF. CDR3 nucleotides: TGTGCCATGCAGGGACAGCTAAATCAGCCCCAGCATTTT.

This rearrangement joins TRBV7-2 to TRBJ1-1; D unresolved. V lost 5 bases and J lost 5, with 12 bases in between. The germline CDR1 and CDR2 sequences are SGHTA and FQGNSA. CDR3 length: 13 amino acids. CDR3 DNA sequence: TGTGCCAGCAGCAACATACCTGAAACTGAAGCTTTCTTT. It specifies CASSNIPETEAFF.

The CDR3 DNA is TGCGCCAGCAGTGAACAGATCACCGGGGAGCTGTTTTTT. It specifies CASSEQITGELFF. The chain couples TRBV10-1 to TRBJ2-2, with D unclear. This CDR3 comprises 13 residues. The germline V gene encodes CDR1 WNHNN and CDR2 SYGVQD (reference sequence). The ends were cut back, 3 bases at V and 4 bases at J, with 6 bases in the middle.

The chain carries TRBV4-3 and TRBJ2-7; TRBD2 matches at 7 bases. Unmatched junction bases numbered 6, after V lost 1 base and J lost 3 bases. This CDR3 contains 15 residues. The V gene's germline CDR1 is LGHNA and CDR2 YSLEER. The CDR3 DNA follows: TGCGCCAGCAGCCAAGTCGAGCGGGGCTACTACGAGCAGTACTTC. Its translation is CASSQVERGYYEQYF.

The rearrangement links TRBV7-2 to TRBJ2-1; D might be TRBD2 (6 bases). The germline V and J ends were trimmed by 1 base and 7 bases, with 8 bases remaining between them. The germline gives CDR1 SGHTA, CDR2 FQGNSA. The CDR3 runs 13 residues. The CDR3 protein is CASSLVAGNEQFF. CDR3 sequence (DNA): TGTGCCAGCAGCTTAGTGGCGGGGAATGAGCAGTTCTTC.

The CDR3 bases are TGTGCCAGCAGTTACGGGACAGACCCTAATGAAAAACTGTTTTTT. Residues: CASSYGTDPNEKLFF. This rearrangement joins TRBV6-5 to TRBJ1-4, with 7 bases fitting TRBD1. CDR1 is MNHEY and CDR2 is SVGAGI in the germline V gene. The CDR3 contains 15 residues. V lost 2 bases to trimming and J lost 3 bases; unmatched junction nucleotides: 3.

The chain recombines TRBV18 with TRBJ1-2; possibly TRBD1 for D (5 bases). Germline CDR1 and CDR2: KGHSH and LQKENI. The CDR3 runs to 15 residues. The V end lost 3 bases, the J end lost 1 base, and 12 bases lay between the germline ends. The CDR3 protein is CASSPTDKSNYGYTF. The CDR3 DNA reads TGTGCCAGCTCACCGACGGACAAAAGTAACTATGGCTACACCTTC.

The V and J genes are TRBV3-1 (or the pseudogene TRBV3-2) and TRBJ1-3; D gene uncertain. The CDR3 runs to 15 residues. Looked up from germline, CDR1 is LGHDT and CDR2 is YNNKEL (reference sequence). V lost 10 bases to trimming and J lost 1 base, with 17 bases between them. Here the CDR3 DNA reads TGTGCCACCGAAAGGACGGGAGTTTCTGGAAACACCATATATTTT. Protein product: CATERTGVSGNTIYF.

This clone was found once. The chain couples TRBV9 to TRBJ1-3; D might be TRBD1 (5 bases). Trimming stripped 0 bases from V and 1 base from J, with 14 bases between. Germline V CDR1 and CDR2: SGDLS, YYNGEE. CDR3 size: 17 residues. The CDR3 region is CASSVADSVRSGNTIYF. In nucleotides, the CDR3 is TGTGCCAGCAGCGTAGCTGACAGCGTCAGGTCTGGAAACACCATATATTTT. The full variable domain, its missing parts supplied by reference TRBV9 and TRBJ1-3, is DSGVTQTPKHLITATGQRVTLRCSPRSGDLSVYWYQQSLDQGLQFLIQYYNGEERAKGNILERFSAQQFPDLHSELNLSSLELGDSALYFCASSVADSVRSGNTIYFGEGSWLTVV.

The sample holds one count of this clone. The chain uses TRBV25-1 and TRBJ1-6, with D possibly TRBD1 on 5 matching bases. V dropped 3 bases and J dropped 7 bases, with 7 bases sitting between them. CDR3 size: 13 residues. Germline loops: CDR1 MGHDK, CDR2 SYGVNS. The CDR3 loop reads CASSEGRNSPLHF. CDR3 nucleotides: TGTGCCAGCAGTGAGGGGCGGAATTCACCCCTCCACTTT.

V gene TRBV14 combines with J gene TRBJ1-4; D possibly corresponds to TRBD1 (6 bases). The CDR3 sequence is 16 residues long. From germline, CDR1 is SGHDN and CDR2 FVKESK. Deletions cut 1 base from V and 8 bases from J, with 17 bases between. This CDR3 reads CASSQVGRGSREKLFF. CDR3 DNA sequence: TGTGCCAGCAGCCAAGTTGGAAGGGGGTCACGGGAAAAACTGTTTTTT.

The gene calls are TRBV19 and TRBJ1-5, with D perhaps TRBD1 (6 bases). Germline CDR1 is LNHDA and CDR2 is SQIVND (reference sequence). CDR3 length equals 14 residues. Trimming stripped 6 bases from V and 9 bases from J, with 18 bases between. As DNA, the CDR3 is TGTGCCAGTAGCCCAGGGGCCAGTCAACTGCCCCAGCATTTT. This gives the protein CASSPGASQLPQHF.

The chain combines TRBV19 with TRBJ1-1, with unresolved D. The CDR3 has 14 residues. CDR1 is LNHDA, CDR2 SQIVND, per germline (reference sequence). V was shortened by 5 bases and J by 4 bases, with 14 bases between the two germline ends. The CDR3 spells CASSRPSGATEAFF. In nucleotides, the CDR3 is TGTGCCAGTAGTCGCCCTTCGGGTGCCACTGAAGCTTTCTTT.

The chain uses TRBV19 and TRBJ1-1; D may be TRBD1 (6 bases). The ends were cut back, 6 bases at V and 2 bases at J, with 19 bases in the middle. Looked up from germline, CDR1 is LNHDA and CDR2 is SQIVND (reference sequence). This CDR3 is built from 16 residues. CDR3 protein: CASSIRGRGHNTEAFF. CDR3 coding DNA: TGTGCCAGTAGCATAAGGGGCAGGGGCCACAACACTGAAGCTTTCTTT.

The chain links TRBV7-8 to TRBJ2-2, with 9 nucleotides matching TRBD2. CDR1 and CDR2 from the germline V gene are SGHVS and FQNEAQ. This CDR3 has 16 residues. With 5 bases clipped from V and 3 bases from J, the junction kept 7 bases outside the gene matches. CDR3 sequence: CASSPRTSAYTGELFF. CDR3 DNA sequence: TGTGCCAGCAGCCCCCGGACTAGCGCTTACACCGGGGAGCTGTTTTTT.

This clone was seen once. Sequence at one end of the junction differs from germline and may be a read error. The chain is built from TRBV10-3 and TRBJ2-7, with TRBD1 identical over 8 bases. Per germline, CDR1 ENHRY and CDR2 SYGVKD. This CDR3 has 15 amino acids. CDR3 protein: CAISEWGTGSDEQYF. CDR3 nucleotide sequence: TGTGCCATCAGTGAGTGGGGGACAGGCTCCGACGAGCAGTACTTC.

The chain joins TRBV15 to TRBJ2-6; TRBD1 matches at 11 bases. CDR1 is LNHNV and CDR2 is YYDKDF in the germline V gene (reference sequence). The CDR3 covers 17 residues. The ends lost 4 bases at V and 1 base at J; junction bases unmatched: 3. The CDR3 protein is CATSIGTGGSGANVLTF. Here the CDR3 DNA reads TGTGCCACCAGCATCGGGACAGGGGGATCTGGGGCCAACGTCCTGACTTTC.

The chain couples TRBV27 to TRBJ1-5; no definite D call. The V and J ends lost 6 bases and 1 base respectively, with 16 bases between them. CDR3 length: 16 residues. CDR1 MNHEY and CDR2 SMNVEV come from the germline V gene (reference sequence). The DNA for the CDR3 is TGTGCCAGCAGCCCCCGATCGGGTATGAGCAATCAGCCCCAGCATTTT. Its protein is CASSPRSGMSNQPQHF.

V is TRBV28 and J is TRBJ2-7, with TRBD1 matching over 7 bases. CDR1 and CDR2 from the germline V gene are MDHEN and SYDVKM. Germline trimming cut 10 bases from V and 2 bases from J; bases unmatched to any gene: 8. This CDR3 is 13 amino acids long. CDR3 nucleotide sequence: TGTGCCATCTCAGGACAGGAGACCTACGAGCAGTACTTC. Translated: CAISGQETYEQYF.

There are a few counts of this clone. This chain connects TRBV4-3 to TRBJ2-7; maybe TRBD1 (6 bases). The ends were cut back, 0 bases at V and 0 bases at J, with 9 bases in the middle. The CDR3 is 15 residues long. Germline V CDR1 and CDR2: LGHNA, YSLEER. CDR3 sequence: CASSQDRGSSYEQYF. The DNA of the CDR3 is TGCGCCAGCAGCCAAGACAGGGGAAGCTCCTACGAGCAGTACTTC.

The V gene is TRBV19, the J gene TRBJ1-5, with 8 positions matching TRBD1. This CDR3 has 14 residues. Germline loops: CDR1 LNHDA, CDR2 SQIVND (reference sequence). The V segment lost 4 bases and the J segment 4 bases; nucleotides outside the gene matches: 3. CDR3 nucleotide sequence: TGTGCCAGTAGTACCCGACAGGGGAATCAGCCCCAGCATTTT. It yields the protein CASSTRQGNQPQHF.

J is TRBJ1-1 and V is TRBV6-5, with 11 positions matching TRBD1. The V segment lost 11 bases and the J segment 1 base; nucleotides outside the gene matches: 3. The CDR3 has 13 amino acids. CDR1 is MNHEY, CDR2 SVGAGI, per germline. CDR3 sequence: CAGGQGANTEAFF. The CDR3 bases are TGTGCCGGAGGACAGGGGGCGAACACTGAAGCTTTCTTT.

The rearrangement uses TRBV5-1 and TRBJ1-1, with 7 bases aligning to TRBD1. The trim removed 1 base at V and 3 bases at J, leaving 21 bases unmatched. Germline V gives CDR1 SGHRS, CDR2 YFSETQ. This CDR3 is built from 20 residues. CDR3 nucleotides: TGCGCCAGCAGCTTGCCCCAAATTACAGGGGAAGTCTCGGCGGACACTGAAGCTTTCTTT. Translated, it gives CASSLPQITGEVSADTEAFF. The whole variable domain, filled in from reference TRBV5-1 and TRBJ1-1, reads KAGVTQTPRYLIKTRGQQVTLSCSPISGHRSVSWYQQTPGQGLQFLFEYFSETQRNKGNFPGRFSGRQFSNSRSEMNVSTLELGDSALYLCASSLPQITGEVSADTEAFFGQGTRLTVV.

This chain links TRBV18 with TRBJ2-7, with 8 bases that match TRBD1. J was trimmed by 1 base and V by 4 bases; bases with no gene match: 3. Per the germline V gene, CDR1 is KGHSH and CDR2 is LQKENI. The CDR3 contains 14 residues. For the CDR3, the DNA is TGTGCCAGCTCACTTAGACAGGGGTCCTACGAGCAGTACTTC. Translating it yields CASSLRQGSYEQYF. Using reference TRBV18 and TRBJ2-7 for the parts outside the CDR3, the full variable domain is NAGVMQNPRHLVRRRGQEARLRCSPMKGHSHVYWYRQLPEEGLKFMVYLQKENIIDESGMPKERFSAEFPKEGPSILRIQQVVRGDSAAYFCASSLRQGSYEQYFGPGTRLTVT.

The chain employs TRBV6-2 or TRBV6-3 and TRBJ2-1, with 14 bases lining up with TRBD2. Germline CDR1 MNHEY, CDR2 SVGEGT. CDR3 size: 15 residues. J gave up 9 bases and V 5 bases, and 6 bases lay outside the gene matches. The CDR3 DNA follows: TGTGCCAGCAGTGCTCGACTAGCGGGAGGGCCTGAGCAGTTCTTC. This codes for CASSARLAGGPEQFF.

The chain couples TRBV10-3 to TRBJ2-5; 10 bases agree with TRBD1. V shed 4 bases and J 6 bases; nucleotides not matched to a gene: 8. Germline V gene lookup returns CDR1 ENHRY and CDR2 SYGVKD. This CDR3 has 15 amino acids. CDR3 sequence: CAISGDRGIGKTQYF. Written as DNA, the CDR3 is TGTGCCATCAGTGGGGACAGGGGAATTGGGAAGACCCAGTACTTC.